These T cell receptor beta chains were read from a single sample in a study of shared clonotypes between healthy human individuals. The table came from immunoSEQ multiplex PCR; TCRdb's copy has only in-frame clones and leaves some out. Altogether around 990,000 clones are present, 60% to 85% being singletons, with the ten largest covering roughly 0.9%. Material for sequencing was memory CD4+ T cells from PBMCs. All receptors derive from a man younger than 30 in good health. Some clones in this sample may be carry-over from other donors' samples. Each CDR3 is given without its conserved first and last residue.

TRBV28	TRBJ1-4	ASSLSIIGSPTNEKLF
TRBV9	TRBJ1-2	ASSARQGDYGYT
TRBV27	TRBJ2-1	ASSLRDPAYNEQF
TRBV5-5	TRBJ2-2	ASSLLGGTGELF
TRBV5-1	TRBJ2-1	ASSLRESSNEQF
TRBV19	TRBJ1-4	ASSHGGLGGEKLF
TRBV5-4	TRBJ1-1	ASSLGSVKSNTEAF
TRBV7-8	TRBJ2-3	ASTIRGRSDTQY
TRBV9	TRBJ2-5	ASSVGFSYWGAETQY
TRBV7-2	TRBJ2-7	ASSRAGGSYEQY
TRBV7-9	TRBJ2-5	ASIPEGRETQY
TRBV5-1	TRBJ2-7	ASSLWQGNINEQY
TRBV4-1	TRBJ2-5	ASSQGTGRQETQY
TRBV5-1	TRBJ1-1	ASSPALGGQRNTEAF